This entry is about one T cell receptor beta chain. Antigen unknown. The data stem from a study of PD-1 blockade in classical Hodgkin lymphoma. Study-level points and caveats: A significant rise in TCR diversity was seen by C4D1 for CD4+ cells but not for CD8+ cells. TCR diversity at baseline was reported to be reduced in newly diagnosed patients relative to healthy donors. Complete responders entered with baseline diversity on par with newly diagnosed patients, the results showed.

Relapses following autologous stem cell transplantation were seen in all patients, with brentuximab vedotin exposure varying. Each best response was a complete response, a partial response or progressive disease. Only in-frame clones appear in the TCRdb table, and some are missing; sequencing was by immunoSEQ multiplex PCR. This table holds 100,000 or so clones, approximately 90% found once. Germline lookup yields CDR1 SGHNT and CDR2 YENEEA. The length of the CDR3 is 15 residues. Germline trimming cut 0 bases from V and 3 bases from J; bases unmatched to any gene: 1. This TCR was sampled from a human donor with classical Hodgkin lymphoma. The material was peripheral blood mononuclear cells (PBMCs), obtained before the second cycle of nivolumab. The chain is built from TRBV11-3 and TRBJ2-2, with 7 bases lining up with TRBD1. CDR3 loop: CASSLETGDTGELFF. The CDR3 DNA is TGTGCCAGCAGCTTAGAAACAGGGGACACCGGGGAGCTGTTTTTT.